Shown below are 13 T cell receptor beta chains from a single sample sequenced in a study of blood T cells in healthy people across ages. The second PCR ran about 6 to 12 cycles with a sample-barcoded 5' primer and J-beta primers. A single record per CDR3 protein comes from TCRdb applying MiXCR to the 5' RACE reads. The table lists approximately 800,000 distinct CDR3 sequences, just under 25% of them singletons. This sample was also put to use in a study of T cells of mothers and their children.

The sample consisted of blood. Receptors originate from a boy aged 5-17 years in good health.

The chain joins TRBV12-5 to TRBJ2-3, with 7 positions matching TRBD1. Germline loops: CDR1 LGHNT, CDR2 FRNRAP. Trimming took 0 bases from V and 4 from J; bases not matched to a gene: 7. The CDR3 spans 16 residues. CDR3 DNA sequence: TGTGCTAGTGGTTTGGTAGTAGGGACAGTGCCAGATACGCAGTATTTT. Protein product: CASGLVVGTVPDTQYF.

The CDR3 protein is CASSPTSGLQETQYF. The CDR3 coding sequence is TGTGCCAGCAGTCCGACTAGCGGATTACAAGAGACCCAGTACTTC. V and J are TRBV7-2 and TRBJ2-5, with 9 nucleotides matching TRBD2. V trimming: 6 bases; J trimming: 2 bases; junction bases outside the gene matches: 7. The CDR3 runs to 15 residues. The germline V gene encodes CDR1 SGHTA and CDR2 FQGNSA.

The chain links TRBV10-1 to TRBJ2-5; no definite D call. Trimming took 8 bases from V and 2 from J, leaving 9 bases between them. The CDR3 length is 12 residues. The germline CDR1 and CDR2 sequences are WNHNN and SYGVQD (reference sequence). As DNA, the CDR3 is TGCGCCAGCGTCCCCAGGCAAGAGACCCAGTACTTC. Its translation: CASVPRQETQYF.

The chain recombines TRBV28 with TRBJ2-4; 8 bases match TRBD1. The CDR3 length is 16 residues. CDR1 and CDR2 from the germline V gene are MDHEN and SYDVKM. The trim removed 3 bases at V and 1 base at J, leaving 5 bases unmatched. The CDR3 is CASSFGRGLAKNIQYF. As DNA, the CDR3 is TGTGCCAGCAGTTTCGGCAGGGGGCTTGCCAAAAACATTCAGTACTTC.

The chain uses TRBV6-1 and TRBJ2-3, with 8 bases that match TRBD1. V trimming: 6 bases; J trimming: 14 bases; junction bases outside the gene matches: 16. The CDR3 length is 14 residues. Germline V gives CDR1 MNHNS, CDR2 SASEGT. The CDR3 DNA sequence: TGTGCCAGCAGACAGACAGGGGCCACAGATAGTGCGTATTTT. This sequence encodes CASRQTGATDSAYF.

This clonotype came up once. The V and J genes are TRBV7-2 and TRBJ2-3, with 7 bases fitting TRBD1. V shed 2 bases and J 0 bases; nucleotides not matched to a gene: 5. This CDR3 is built from 16 residues. Germline lookup yields CDR1 SGHTA and CDR2 FQGNSA. The CDR3 spells CASSLRGTASTDTQYF. In DNA, the CDR3 is TGTGCCAGCAGCTTAAGGGGGACAGCAAGCACAGATACGCAGTATTTT.

A few counts support this clonotype. V gene TRBV18 combines with J gene TRBJ2-7; D is unclear. The V end lost 3 bases, the J end lost 2 bases, and 11 bases lay between the germline ends. The length of the CDR3 is 14 residues. Germline lookup yields CDR1 KGHSH and CDR2 LQKENI. CDR3 in DNA: TGTGCCAGCTCACCGAATCTGGGTACCTACGAGCAGTACTTC. Its translation is CASSPNLGTYEQYF.

This clonotype was recorded many times. The gene calls are TRBV6-1 and TRBJ1-2, with TRBD1 identical over 12 bases. With V trimmed by 4 bases and J by 2 bases, 2 bases remained unmatched. Per germline, CDR1 MNHNS and CDR2 SASEGT. The CDR3 contains 15 residues. The CDR3 here is CASSVGTGGNYGYTF. As DNA, the CDR3 is TGTGCCAGCAGTGTGGGGACAGGGGGCAACTATGGCTACACCTTC.

The rearrangement joins TRBV4-1 to TRBJ2-2, with D unclear. CDR1 MGHRA and CDR2 YSYEKL come from the germline V gene. Trimming removed 1 base from V and 3 bases from J, with 6 bases in between. This CDR3 region has 14 residues. The CDR3 nucleotides are TGCGCCAGCAGCCAAGTGCGGTACACCGGGGAGCTGTTTTTT. This translates into CASSQVRYTGELFF.

This clonotype was seen only a few times. The chain carries TRBV4-3 and TRBJ2-5; 11 positions match TRBD2. CDR3 length: 16 amino acids. V trimming: 4 bases; J trimming: 7 bases; junction bases outside the gene matches: 11. From germline, CDR1 is LGHNA and CDR2 YSLEER. CDR3 nucleotide sequence: TGCGCCAGCAGCCTCCTACTAGCGGGGGCTTTAGGGACCCAGTACTTC. This sequence encodes CASSLLLAGALGTQYF.

The chain couples TRBV30 to TRBJ2-4, with D tentatively TRBD2 (5 bases). Germline V gives CDR1 GTSNPN, CDR2 SVGIG (reference sequence). Trimming removed 2 bases at V and 2 bases at J, with 10 bases between. This CDR3 is built from 14 residues. The CDR3 region is CAWSLGETKNIQYF. Written as DNA, the CDR3 is TGTGCCTGGAGTCTCGGGGAGACCAAAAACATTCAGTACTTC.

The rearrangement uses TRBV6-1 and TRBJ2-5, with TRBD2 matching 8 bases. The end of the DNA is better explained by TRBJ2-7, so the J call may be wrong. The germline V gene encodes CDR1 MNHNS and CDR2 SASEGT. The CDR3 is made up of 14 amino acids. The CDR3 DNA reads as TGTGCCAGCGCCCGGCGGGGGGCAATTTACGAGCAGTACTTC. Its protein is CASARRGAIYEQYF.

The chain joins TRBV5-1 to TRBJ2-5; D not resolved. Germline-derived CDR1 and CDR2 are SGHRS and YFSETQ. V lost 4 bases and J lost 2, with 21 bases in between. The CDR3 contains 17 residues. The CDR3, as DNA: TGCGCCAGCAGCCTCATCATTGTGGCCCAACCTCAAGAGACCCAGTACTTC. It encodes CASSLIIVAQPQETQYF.